Sequencing of this TCR beta chain was carried out in a study of cytomegalovirus exposure and HLA in healthy donors. Looking at the study overall: It was reported in a later analysis that the approximately 110 validation repertoires used the same platform as the 550 to 850 first-cohort repertoires. Study-level findings and limits: The authors enumerated under 200 TCR beta chains as linked to cytomegalovirus. Most TCR sequences were uncommon, yet certain public TCRs appeared in many donors.

Trimming removed 2 bases from V and 2 bases from J, with 7 bases in between. This CDR3 is built from 13 residues. Germline lookup yields CDR1 MNHEY and CDR2 SMNVEV (reference sequence). The table came from immunoSEQ multiplex PCR; TCRdb's copy has only in-frame clones and leaves some out. Among around 260,000 clones listed, about 90% were seen once. The sample holds a few counts of this clone. Antigen specificity is unknown. This TCR was recovered from a woman in her thirties in good health and CMV-seronegative. Sequencing input: PBMCs. This chain connects TRBV27 to TRBJ2-7; a weak D match, TRBD2 (6 bases). The CDR3 nucleotides read TGTGCCAGCAGTTTAAAGCGGGCCTACGAGCAGTACTTC. Encoded protein: CASSLKRAYEQYF.